This TCR beta chain was observed in a study of blood T cell repertoires in COVID-19. This clone appeared a single time. The CDR3 spans 14 residues. Germline trimming cut 5 bases from V and 3 bases from J; bases unmatched to any gene: 7. CDR1 and CDR2 (germline): SGHAT, FQNNGV. Sequencing was performed with immunoSEQ multiplex PCR; in TCRdb, only in-frame clones are kept and a portion is missing. The sample includes roughly 80,000 clones, just over 85% seen only once; the top ten take roughly 4.8%. The sequenced sample consisted of peripheral blood. The chain uses TRBV11-2 and TRBJ2-7; 7 positions match TRBD2. This TCR derives from a woman of 80 years or more with acute or convalescent COVID-19. CDR3 amino acids: CASSLPGGVYEQYF. For the CDR3, the DNA is TGTGCCAGCAGCCTCCCGGGGGGAGTCTACGAGCAGTACTTC.